This T cell receptor (beta chain) appears in the sequencing data of a study of cytomegalovirus exposure and HLA in healthy donors. CDR3 length equals 18 residues. Germline V CDR1 and CDR2: LNHDA, SQIVND (reference sequence). The J segment lost 5 bases and the V segment lost 7 bases, leaving 13 bases of the junction unmatched. PCR involved 60 Vbeta and 13 Jbeta primers. Measured with immunoSEQ multiplex PCR; TCRdb has only the in-frame clones, and not every one. The data contain some 180,000 clones, around 80% of them singletons. Sequenced material: PBMCs. The clonotype comes from a man aged 18 to 29 in good health and CMV-seronegative. The chain combines TRBV19 with TRBJ1-6; 11 nucleotides align to TRBD1. The chain's CDR3 is CASTRKWGDRGNNSPLHF. CDR3 DNA sequence: TGTGCCAGTACTCGAAAATGGGGGGACAGGGGGAATAATTCACCCCTCCACTTT.